These 5 T cell receptor beta chains were all obtained from the same sample, sequenced in a study of CD8 T cells in Susac syndrome. Reverse transcription of roughly 0.5 to 1 ug RNA was performed with random hexamers. TCRdb re-called the immunoSEQ multiplex PCR reads through MiXCR, storing one row per CDR3 protein. The data show some 180,000 distinct CDR3 sequences, approximately 94% seen once. Specimen: CD4+ T cells from PBMCs. These receptor sequences come from a human donor in good health.

This clonotype was observed once. V is TRBV3-1 and J is TRBJ2-1; 8 bases line up with TRBD1. Per germline, CDR1 LGHDT and CDR2 YNNKEL (reference sequence). The CDR3 has 16 residues. With 1 base clipped from V and 6 bases from J, the junction kept 8 bases outside the gene matches. The CDR3 DNA reads as TGTGCCAGCAGCCAAGGTGGGACAGGCAACGTCAATGAGCAGTTCTTC. Translation gives CASSQGGTGNVNEQFF.

The chain links TRBV20-1 to TRBJ2-7; weak D call: TRBD2 (6 bases). The CDR3 is made up of 12 amino acids. The V and J ends lost 3 bases and 6 bases respectively, with 12 bases between them. The germline V gene encodes CDR1 DFQATT and CDR2 SNEGSKA (reference sequence). Here the CDR3 reads CSASGSAGEQYF. The DNA of the CDR3 is TGCAGTGCTAGCGGGAGTGCGGGCGAGCAGTACTTC.

CDR3 nucleotides: TGCAGTGCTCGGACTAGCGGGAGGCCGATTCAGTTCTTC. Translation: CSARTSGRPIQFF. The rearrangement links TRBV20-1 to TRBJ2-1, with 14 bases that match TRBD2. CDR3 size: 13 residues. J was trimmed by 13 bases and V by 5 bases; bases with no gene match: 7. Per the germline V gene, CDR1 is DFQATT and CDR2 is SNEGSKA (reference sequence).

The V call is TRBV4-2, the J call TRBJ1-5; D gene ambiguous. There are 13 residues in the CDR3. Trimming took off 3 bases at V and 7 bases at J, with 10 bases between the two ends. Germline loops: CDR1 LGHNA, CDR2 YNFKEQ. CDR3 sequence: CASSHLPRQPQHF. The CDR3 DNA reads as TGTGCCAGCAGCCACCTTCCACGACAGCCCCAGCATTTT.

The V gene is TRBV6-5, the J gene TRBJ1-5; the D is unclear. This CDR3 spans 13 amino acids. Trimming removed 5 bases from V and 2 bases from J, with 7 bases in between. CDR1 and CDR2 (germline): MNHEY, SVGAGI. Here the CDR3 reads CASSVSGNQPQHF. CDR3 bases: TGTGCCAGCAGTGTGAGCGGCAATCAGCCCCAGCATTTT.